The present T cell receptor beta chain was sequenced within a study of OX40 agonist ivuxolimab in advanced cancers. Generated by immunoSEQ multiplex PCR, the TCRdb table keeps only in-frame clones and is missing some. The data show tens of thousands of clones, around 82% seen once. The CDR3 consists of 15 residues. CDR1 and CDR2 (germline): SNHLY, FYNNEI. The junction had 3 bases not matched to a gene; V was cut back by 5 bases and J by 5 bases. This receptor was identified in an adult with an advanced solid tumor such as melanoma, head and neck, liver or kidney cancer. Material: CD4+ or CD8+ T cells sorted from blood, obtained in a trial of the OX40 agonist ivuxolimab. This chain joins TRBV2 and TRBJ2-3; 14 bases match TRBD2. In DNA, the CDR3 is TGTGCCAGCAGTCGACTAGCGGGAGGGGGAGATACGCAGTATTTT. Protein product: CASSRLAGGGDTQYF. The variable domain in full, completed from reference TRBV2 and TRBJ2-3, reads EPEVTQTPSHQVTQMGQEVILRCVPISNHLYFYWYRQILGQKVEFLVSFYNNEISEKSEIFDDQFSVERPDGSNFTLKIRSTKLEDSAMYFCASSRLAGGGDTQYFGPGTRLTVL.